These 5 T cell receptor beta chains share one sample of origin, sequenced in a study of blood T cells in healthy people across ages. The authors ran a second PCR of 7 to 11 cycles using a sample-barcoded 5' primer and a J-beta primer mix. TCRdb reprocessed the 5' RACE reads via MiXCR and lists one record per CDR3 protein. This table holds some 790,000 distinct CDR3 sequences, around 30% found once. Sequencing input: blood. Receptor source: an elderly woman in good health.

This clonotype was detected ten times or more. This chain joins TRBV30 and TRBJ1-5, with a possible D match to TRBD1 (5 bases). The CDR3 extends over 13 amino acids. Trimming took off 1 base at V and 6 bases at J, with 10 bases between the two ends. Germline lookup yields CDR1 GTSNPN and CDR2 SVGIG (reference sequence). The CDR3 region has the DNA TGTGCCTGGAGTGGACGGGGGACTCAGCCCCAGCATTTT. It is translated as CAWSGRGTQPQHF.

The table lists this clonotype with many counts. The V and J genes are TRBV25-1 and TRBJ1-1, with D tentatively TRBD1 (5 bases). Looked up from germline, CDR1 is MGHDK and CDR2 is SYGVNS. The germline V and J ends were trimmed by 6 bases and 10 bases, with 18 bases remaining between them. The CDR3 has 13 residues. This CDR3 is CASRLTDVAAAFF. The DNA for the CDR3 is TGTGCCAGCAGGCTGACAGACGTCGCCGCAGCTTTCTTT.

This clonotype was detected many times. The genes are TRBV7-9 and TRBJ1-6, with 7 nucleotides matching TRBD1. Per germline, CDR1 SEHNR and CDR2 FQNEAQ (reference sequence). V was pared by 3 bases and J by 5 bases, with 4 bases of the junction left unmatched. This CDR3 has 15 amino acids. This CDR3 is CASSLTGQHNSPLHF. The CDR3 DNA is TGTGCCAGCAGCTTGACGGGACAGCATAATTCACCCCTCCACTTT.

In this sample, this clonotype turned up a few times. The chain has TRBV20-1 and TRBJ1-2; D not resolved. From germline, CDR1 is DFQATT and CDR2 SNEGSKA (reference sequence). V was pared by 0 bases and J by 8 bases, with 16 bases between. The CDR3 length is 14 residues. In DNA, the CDR3 is TGCAGTGCTAGAGATCGTCCGGGGTTTGGGGGCTACACCTTC. Amino acid sequence: CSARDRPGFGGYTF.

This clonotype was recorded many times. The CDR3 sequence: CASSLTPGQDYEQYF. The CDR3 DNA follows: TGTGCCAGCAGCTTGACCCCGGGACAGGACTACGAGCAGTACTTC. V gene TRBV7-2 combines with J gene TRBJ2-7; 8 bases align to TRBD1. This CDR3 contains 15 residues. CDR1 and CDR2 (germline): SGHTA, FQGNSA. The V and J ends lost 3 bases and 3 bases, in that order; junction bases with no gene match: 7.